This T cell receptor (beta chain) was sequenced during a study of neurological immune-mediated disorders (dated by TCRdb to between 2018 and 2021). About the full investigation: Peripheral blood TCR-beta repertoires from HTLV-I-associated myelopathy (HAM/TSP) patients, multiple sclerosis patients and healthy controls were compared by UMI-based sequencing. Alongside PBMC samples, the set of some 100 TCR-beta libraries contained longitudinal samples, technical triplicates, and paired CD4+ and CD8+ T-cell subsets that had been sorted. Longitudinal HAM/TSP donors and healthy donors each had 3 time-points at intervals of about 3-45 months. Of the roughly 70 subjects in the cohort, about 14 were HAM/TSP patients, about 34 were multiple sclerosis patients, and about 20 were healthy controls. Study-wide findings and limitations: TCR clonal expansion was greatest in HAM/TSP patients and smallest in MS patients, who ranked below even healthy controls. No identical CDR3 amino acid sequences were found to be shared among expanded clones across subjects, suggesting that TCR-beta repertoires were private in all groups.

CDR1 SGHRS and CDR2 YFSETQ are derived from the germline V gene. The CDR3 runs 13 amino acids, cysteine and phenylalanine included. This entry keeps only the CDR3 DNA: 39 bases, framed from base 1. The sample's time point label, decoded: longitudinal time-point 2. Blood bank volunteers in Maryland, USA served as the healthy controls. For the unsorted PBMC libraries, 2 million PBMCs were stored in RNAlater at -80 degrees C until RNA extraction and were used to generate the libraries. PBMCs were separated from peripheral blood using Ficoll-Hypaque density gradient centrifugation and then cryopreserved in liquid nitrogen. This clonotype was found once. Its antigen is currently not known. This may be a read error: a much more frequent sequence differs by one nucleotide. cDNA was synthesized by template-switch 5'RACE using a primer with a 10-nucleotide random unique molecular identifier that tagged each TCR transcript. Every sequencing run yielded over 180 million TCR-beta sequences covering 15-18 subjects. The RNeasy kit was used for extraction of total RNA. TCR-beta VDJ regions were amplified with primers for the TCR constant region and the 5'RACE anchor, using the KAPA Real-time Library Amplification kit. A first PCR added sample indexes and Illumina adaptors, and a second PCR then raised library yield. After Ampure bead purification, the TCR product of roughly 650 bp was size-selected on a 2% E-gel SizeSelection system. Library quality was checked on a Bioanalyzer, concentration was measured with Qubit, and libraries were quantified with the Kapa Library Quantification kit before pooling. Libraries were sequenced paired-end 2 x 150 bp on an Illumina HiSeq 2500. To increase sequence diversity, roughly 25-31% phiX was spiked into each library pool. In the authors' own workflow: Quality-filtered reads were processed with the UMI-based MiGEC pipeline, and over 90% of raw TCR sequences were removed by the MiGEC pipeline during error correction. IMGT germline references were used for aligning VDJ genes, and each clonotype was defined as a unique CDR3 amino acid sequence together with its V-J genes. Clonal expansion, Shannon diversity and CDR3 relatedness were evaluated with VDJtools (CalcPairwiseDistances, ClusterSamples), while phylogenetic trees were built in CLCbio workbench. A clone was classed as expanded if it had 8 or more unique UMIs, a cutoff based on coefficient-of-variation modelling across technical triplicates. The public reads were reanalyzed by TCRdb: fastp trimming at Q25, MiXCR alignment, in-frame beta chains only. Under each unique CDR3 protein, matching rows form one entry showing the most common genes and DNA. TCRdb's processing, not the study's, gives the V and J calls here. This sample comprises 55,000 to 65,000 distinct CDR3 sequences, about 8.9% of them detected only once. Approximately 13% of the sample comes from the top ten.

In this chain, TRBV5-1 is recombined with TRBJ2-3; the D gene cannot be named for sure. This clonotype was obtained from a man aged 25 to 40 in good health. The sequenced material came from PBMCs. The CDR3 in this case is CTSSLVLRDTQYF. The DNA is TGCACCAGCAGCTTGGTTCTGAGGGATACGCAGTATTTT.